The 20 T cell receptor beta chains listed next were all sequenced from one sample in a study of blood T cell repertoires in COVID-19 (dated by TCRdb to 2019 to 2021). Receptor amplification or capture employed the immunoSEQ multiplex PCR assay. The table comes from immuneACCESS by way of TCRdb, which keeps in-frame sequences with V and J called. Part of the clones is missing from these tables; in studies checked, under half for an unresolved V gene and the rest for unknown reasons. The sample table contains 260,000 or so clones; only one count was recorded for 80% to 90% of them. The top ten clonotypes cover around 4.7% of the sample. Sequenced input: peripheral blood. The source is a woman between 65 and 79 years old with acute or convalescent COVID-19.

This chain links TRBV13 with TRBJ1-1, with 7 bases matching TRBD1. The V segment lost 5 bases and the J segment 2 bases; nucleotides outside the gene matches: 8. Germline loops: CDR1 PRHDT, CDR2 FYEKMQ (reference sequence). The CDR3 loop spans 15 amino acids. The CDR3 sequence is CASSPRDSLNTEAFF. The CDR3 coding sequence is TGTGCCAGCAGCCCTCGGGACAGCCTTAACACTGAAGCTTTCTTT.

This clone occurred once. J is TRBJ1-5 and V is TRBV18; 8 bases are a match to TRBD1. The CDR3 runs 14 residues. Germline CDR1 reads KGHSH; CDR2 reads LQKENI. V trimming: 5 bases; J trimming: 7 bases; junction bases outside the gene matches: 7. This CDR3 reads CASSSDRDGQPQHF. CDR3 bases: TGTGCCAGCTCATCGGACAGGGATGGGCAGCCCCAGCATTTT.

In this sample, this clone turned up many times. The chain carries TRBV30 and TRBJ1-1; no clear D. The CDR3 is 14 residues long. Per the germline V gene, CDR1 is GTSNPN and CDR2 is SVGIG (reference sequence). Trimming removed 1 base from V and 8 bases from J, with 17 bases in between. The CDR3 coding sequence is TGTGCCTGGAGTGCCGCAGCGCGGCGGTTGGAAGCTTTCTTT. This encodes CAWSAAARRLEAFF.

J is TRBJ1-1 and V is TRBV12-5; no definite D call. This CDR3 region has 15 residues. Germline V CDR1 and CDR2: LGHNT, FRNRAP. Trimming removed 7 bases at V and 5 bases at J, with 20 bases between. The CDR3 reads CASAFPPTRGTEAFF. The CDR3 region has the DNA TGTGCTAGTGCCTTCCCTCCGACCCGAGGAACTGAAGCTTTCTTT.

The rearrangement uses TRBV5-5 and TRBJ1-1; 9 positions agree with TRBD1. This CDR3 has 14 amino acids. V shed 4 bases and J 5 bases; nucleotides not matched to a gene: 6. The V gene's germline CDR1 is SGHKS and CDR2 YYEKEE (reference sequence). In DNA form, the CDR3 reads TGTGCCAGCAGCCTTCAGACAGGGGGAACTGAAGCTTTCTTT. Amino acids: CASSLQTGGTEAFF.

The chain couples TRBV15 to TRBJ1-5, with TRBD1 matching over 7 bases. J gave up 4 bases and V 3 bases, and 0 bases lay outside the gene matches. Germline CDR1 LNHNV, CDR2 YYDKDF (reference sequence). CDR3 length equals 13 residues. CDR3 residues: CATSRDRNQPQHF. The DNA for the CDR3 is TGTGCCACCAGCAGGGACAGGAATCAGCCCCAGCATTTT.

The V gene is TRBV12-3 or TRBV12-4, the J gene TRBJ1-2; tentative D call: TRBD1 (6 bases). CDR3 size: 13 residues. V was shortened by 3 bases and J by 4 bases, with 9 bases between the two germline ends. The CDR3 here is CASSFRTVYGYTF. The CDR3 DNA sequence: TGTGCCAGCAGTTTCAGGACAGTCTATGGCTACACCTTC.

This sequence joins TRBV7-9 and TRBJ1-1; no firm D call. Germline V gene lookup returns CDR1 SEHNR and CDR2 FQNEAQ (reference sequence). This CDR3 region has 14 residues. Trimming stripped 0 bases from V and 3 bases from J, with 8 bases between. The CDR3: CASSLAVGDTEAFF. The CDR3 DNA follows: TGTGCCAGCAGCTTAGCGGTCGGGGACACTGAAGCTTTCTTT.

V usage is TRBV5-1 and J usage is TRBJ1-3; possible D gene TRBD1, 6 bases. This CDR3 has 16 amino acids. Between the trimmed V and J ends, which lost 3 bases and 3 bases, there was a span of 16 bases. Per the germline V gene, CDR1 is SGHRS and CDR2 is YFSETQ. The CDR3 here is CASSSTSTGFGNTIYF. The DNA for the CDR3 is TGCGCCAGCAGCTCCACAAGCACAGGGTTTGGAAACACCATATATTTT. Variable domain in full (rest from reference TRBV5-1 and TRBJ1-3): KAGVTQTPRYLIKTRGQQVTLSCSPISGHRSVSWYQQTPGQGLQFLFEYFSETQRNKGNFPGRFSGRQFSNSRSEMNVSTLELGDSALYLCASSSTSTGFGNTIYFGEGSWLTVV.

This sequence joins TRBV5-5 and TRBJ1-1; D unresolved. V lost 4 bases, J lost 6 bases, and 10 bases lay in between. The CDR3 length is 12 residues. The germline V gene has CDR1 SGHKS and CDR2 YYEKEE (reference sequence). DNA for the CDR3: TGTGCCAGCAGCCTCGTCTTTCCTGAAGCTTTCTTT. Amino acid sequence: CASSLVFPEAFF. The variable domain in full, completed from reference TRBV5-5 and TRBJ1-1, reads DAGVTQSPTHLIKTRGQQVTLRCSPISGHKSVSWYQQVLGQGPQFIFQYYEKEERGRGNFPDRFSARQFPNYSSELNVNALLLGDSALYLCASSLVFPEAFFGQGTRLTVV.

This clone came up once. The chain is built from TRBV12-3 or TRBV12-4 and TRBJ1-1; no clear D. V lost 3 bases and J lost 5, with 7 bases in between. The CDR3 length is 12 residues. The CDR3 coding sequence is TGTGCCAGCAGTTTGGGCGTAACTGAAGCTTTCTTT. Protein: CASSLGVTEAFF.

V gene TRBV15 combines with J gene TRBJ1-1; possibly TRBD1 for D (5 bases). Germline loops: CDR1 LNHNV, CDR2 YYDKDF (reference sequence). This CDR3 is 15 amino acids long. V lost 4 bases to trimming and J lost 7 bases, with 19 bases between them. The CDR3 reads CATSKAKTARVEAFF. The CDR3 DNA reads as TGTGCCACCAGCAAAGCGAAGACAGCCCGGGTTGAAGCTTTCTTT.

The V call is TRBV5-4, the J call TRBJ2-1; no clear D gene. In germline, CDR1 is SGHNT, CDR2 YYREEE (reference sequence). The CDR3 is 14 amino acids. Trimming took off 1 base at V and 5 bases at J, with 10 bases between the two ends. The CDR3: CASSLTDWNNEQFF. The CDR3 DNA sequence: TGTGCCAGCAGCTTGACCGACTGGAACAATGAGCAGTTCTTC.

This chain uses TRBV10-2 with TRBJ1-6; D is uncertain. Trimming removed 1 base from V and 6 bases from J, with 10 bases in between. Germline CDR1 is WSHSY and CDR2 is SAAADI. The length of the CDR3 is 15 residues. The DNA for the CDR3 is TGCGCCAGCAGTGAGTACGGACTTCTTAATTCACCCCTCCACTTT. Residues: CASSEYGLLNSPLHF.

V is TRBV5-1 and J is TRBJ1-5; D is unclear. The CDR3 contains 15 residues. V shed 2 bases and J shed 2 bases, with 11 bases lying between them. CDR1 is SGHRS and CDR2 is YFSETQ in the germline V gene. The CDR3 region has the DNA TGCGCCAGCAGCTTAGGCGGGTCCGGCAATCAGCCCCAGCATTTT. This sequence encodes CASSLGGSGNQPQHF. The full variable domain, its missing parts supplied by reference TRBV5-1 and TRBJ1-5, is KAGVTQTPRYLIKTRGQQVTLSCSPISGHRSVSWYQQTPGQGLQFLFEYFSETQRNKGNFPGRFSGRQFSNSRSEMNVSTLELGDSALYLCASSLGGSGNQPQHFGDGTRLSIL.

This clone was seen just once. The chain is built from TRBV11-2 and TRBJ2-4, with 9 nucleotides matching TRBD1. The CDR3 has 15 amino acids. The germline CDR1 and CDR2 sequences are SGHAT and FQNNGV. The V gene end was trimmed by 3 bases and the J gene end by 6 bases; junction bases not matched to a gene: 6. The CDR3 nucleotides read TGTGCCAGCAGCTTGGAAAGACAGGGGGGAAACATTCAGTACTTC. This translates into CASSLERQGGNIQYF.

The chain links TRBV10-3 to TRBJ2-1; 8 nucleotides agree with TRBD2. With V trimmed by 3 bases and J by 0 bases, 4 bases remained unmatched. Looked up from germline, CDR1 is ENHRY and CDR2 is SYGVKD. The CDR3 is 16 amino acids. The CDR3 loop is CAISDQAGGSYNEQFF. CDR3 DNA sequence: TGTGCCATCAGTGATCAGGCGGGGGGCTCCTACAATGAGCAGTTCTTC.

This chain joins TRBV2 and TRBJ1-6, with 8 bases identical to TRBD1. The CDR3 spans 16 residues. The J segment lost 1 base and the V segment lost 9 bases, leaving 8 bases of the junction unmatched. Germline assignment: CDR1 SNHLY and CDR2 FYNNEI. Written as DNA, the CDR3 is TGTGCCAGTGGTGGGGACAGGTGGTCCTATAATTCACCCCTCCACTTT. Residues: CASGGDRWSYNSPLHF.

This chain connects TRBV7-2 to TRBJ1-1; 8 bases fit TRBD1. This CDR3 is built from 15 residues. V shed 5 bases and J 4 bases; nucleotides not matched to a gene: 9. Germline V gene sequence: CDR1 SGHTA, CDR2 FQGNSA. CDR3 DNA sequence: TGTGCCAGCAGCCCACGACAGGGGTTGAGCACTGAAGCTTTCTTT. Its translation: CASSPRQGLSTEAFF.

The chain carries TRBV5-5 and TRBJ2-4, with 11 bases fitting TRBD1. Germline CDR1 reads SGHKS; CDR2 reads YYEKEE (reference sequence). With 4 bases clipped from V and 6 bases from J, the junction kept 9 bases outside the gene matches. The CDR3 consists of 16 residues. Written as DNA, the CDR3 is TGTGCCAGCAGCCGAACTCCGGGACAGGGGGTAAACATTCAGTACTTC. It encodes CASSRTPGQGVNIQYF.